Shown below are 28 T cell receptor beta chains from a single sample sequenced in a study. A single record per CDR3 protein comes from TCRdb applying MiXCR to the 5' RACE reads. The sample holds 45,000 to 55,000 distinct CDR3 sequences, approximately 25% seen once. Sequenced sample: tumor-infiltrating naive CD4+ T cells sorted from the breast tumor. Subset specified: naive CD4+ T cells, CD4+CD45RA+CD25-. These receptors originate from a female donor with breast cancer.

This clonotype was detected only once. V usage is TRBV9 and J usage is TRBJ1-1, with 8 positions matching TRBD1. V lost 4 bases, J lost 7 bases, and 18 bases stayed unmatched. The CDR3 has 17 residues. Germline V gene lookup returns CDR1 SGDLS and CDR2 YYNGEE. CDR3 sequence reads: CASSPSRDRIQSNEAFF. The DNA of the CDR3 is TGTGCCAGCAGCCCCAGCAGGGACAGGATCCAGTCAAATGAAGCTTTCTTT.

CDR3 nucleotide sequence: TGCAGCGTCGGGCCTAGCGGGAGTAGGCTGTACGAGCAGTACTTC. Translating it yields CSVGPSGSRLYEQYF. This sequence joins TRBV29-1 and TRBJ2-7, with 10 nucleotides matching TRBD2. This CDR3 region has 15 residues. The ends lost 6 bases at V and 4 bases at J; junction bases unmatched: 12. Germline-derived CDR1 and CDR2 are SQVTM and ANQGSEA.

This chain links TRBV15 with TRBJ2-5; TRBD2 matches 8 bases. This CDR3 has 16 residues. In germline, CDR1 is LNHNV, CDR2 YYDKDF (reference sequence). Trimming at V came to 2 bases and at J to 5 bases, leaving 10 bases not matched to a gene. Here the CDR3 DNA reads TGTGCCACCAGCAGACCCGGGACTAGTGGTGTGGAGACCCAGTACTTC. Amino acid sequence: CATSRPGTSGVETQYF.

The table lists this clonotype with a few counts. No conserved phenylalanine or tryptophan ends this CDR3, so it is likely a read error. The chain has TRBV5-1 and TRBJ2-3, with D perhaps matching TRBD2 (5 bases). This CDR3 has 15 residues. CDR1 is SGHRS, CDR2 YFSETQ, per germline. V was trimmed by 0 bases and J by 2 bases, leaving 10 bases between them. The CDR3 protein is CASSLETILTDTQYL. The CDR3, as DNA: TGCGCCAGCAGCTTGGAGACTATTCTCACAGATACGCAGTATCTT.

The V and J genes are TRBV5-1 and TRBJ1-2; D not certain. V was trimmed by 4 bases and J by 8 bases, leaving 12 bases between them. The germline CDR1 and CDR2 sequences are SGHRS and YFSETQ. The CDR3 has 12 amino acids. CDR3 sequence: CASSPPSDGYTF. In DNA, the CDR3 is TGCGCCAGCAGCCCCCCATCAGACGGCTACACCTTC.

Of note for this clonotype: The final CDR3 position lacks the conserved phenylalanine or tryptophan, pointing to a likely read error. This chain joins TRBV5-1 and TRBJ2-7; either TRBD1 or TRBD2 may fit D (5 bases each). Germline lookup yields CDR1 SGHRS and CDR2 YFSETQ. V was clipped by 0 bases and J by 7 bases, with 11 bases between them. The CDR3 consists of 13 residues. The CDR3 loop reads CASSLAGLGEQYY. CDR3 bases: TGCGCCAGCAGCTTGGCGGGGCTGGGAGAGCAGTACTAC.

In this sample, this clonotype turned up a few times. The V gene is TRBV28, the J gene TRBJ2-5; the match to TRBD1 covers 8 bases. CDR1 and CDR2 from the germline V gene are MDHEN and SYDVKM. V dropped 5 bases and J dropped 2; count of bases not matched to a gene: 7. This CDR3 is built from 15 residues. CDR3: CASSRQGRRQETQYF. CDR3 bases: TGTGCCAGCAGTCGACAGGGGAGGAGGCAAGAGACCCAGTACTTC.

The gene calls are TRBV27 and TRBJ1-1; 7 positions match TRBD1. V lost 5 bases, J lost 1 base, and 7 bases stayed unmatched. The CDR3 has 15 amino acids. Germline V CDR1 and CDR2: MNHEY, SMNVEV (reference sequence). CDR3 loop: CASSPHRGSNTEAFF. Here the CDR3 DNA reads TGTGCCAGCAGTCCCCACAGGGGCTCGAACACTGAAGCTTTCTTT.

As concerns this clonotype: A read error may be the cause here, since a much bigger clone is one base away. This sequence joins TRBV5-1 and TRBJ1-5, with 7 bases lining up with TRBD1. In germline, CDR1 is SGHRS, CDR2 YFSETQ. With 4 bases clipped from V and 7 bases from J, the junction kept 8 bases outside the gene matches. There are 14 residues in the CDR3. DNA for the CDR3: TGCGCCAGCAGCCCTGGGACAGAGAACCAGCCCCAGCATTTT. This sequence encodes CASSPGTENQPQHF.

V usage is TRBV9 and J usage is TRBJ2-2; the match to TRBD2 covers 13 bases. Germline V gene sequence: CDR1 SGDLS, CDR2 YYNGEE. V lost 10 bases to trimming and J lost 4 bases; unmatched junction nucleotides: 4. The CDR3 totals 14 residues. The CDR3 DNA reads as TGTGCCGACAGACTAGCGGGAGGCACCGGGGAGCTGTTTTTT. Translating it yields CADRLAGGTGELFF.

The table lists this clonotype with many counts. J is TRBJ1-5 and V is TRBV5-1; weak D call: TRBD1 (5 bases). V was cut by 2 bases and J by 5 bases, with 11 bases left in between. Germline lookup yields CDR1 SGHRS and CDR2 YFSETQ. This CDR3 is 14 amino acids long. In nucleotides, the CDR3 is TGCGCCAGCAGCTTTGGAGGGGTAGATCAGCCCCAGCATTTT. This translates into CASSFGGVDQPQHF.

The chain is built from TRBV12-3 or TRBV12-4 and TRBJ1-2; D not certain. The germline V and J ends were trimmed by 0 bases and 3 bases, with 8 bases remaining between them. There are 14 residues in the CDR3. CDR3 amino acids: CASSLAAADYGYTF. CDR3 sequence (DNA): TGTGCCAGCAGTTTAGCGGCGGCAGACTATGGCTACACCTTC.

The sample holds a few counts of this clonotype. The V and J genes are TRBV5-1 and TRBJ2-3; TRBD2 matches at 9 bases. V trimming: 1 base; J trimming: 3 bases; junction bases outside the gene matches: 3. The CDR3 length is 15 residues. The V gene's germline CDR1 is SGHRS and CDR2 YFSETQ. The CDR3, as DNA: TGCGCCAGCAGCTTGCTAGCGGGAAGGACAGATACGCAGTATTTT. Protein product: CASSLLAGRTDTQYF.

This clonotype was detected a few times. The rearrangement joins TRBV3-1 to TRBJ1-5; D is perhaps TRBD1 (6 bases). Germline CDR1 and CDR2: LGHDT and YNNKEL (reference sequence). V lost 0 bases and J 7 bases, leaving 16 bases between the germline ends. This CDR3 comprises 16 residues. The CDR3 DNA reads as TGTGCCAGCAGCCAAGATAGGGGGGCCCGCACCCAGCCCCAGCATTTT. Translation gives CASSQDRGARTQPQHF.

V and J are TRBV29-1 and TRBJ2-1; D call uncertain. V lost 4 bases, J lost 5 bases, and 9 bases lay in between. CDR3 length: 12 residues. CDR1 and CDR2 (germline): SQVTM, ANQGSEA. Here the CDR3 DNA reads TGCAGCGTTGCCGGGTTTCACAATGAGCAGTTCTTC. Encoded protein: CSVAGFHNEQFF.

A word on this clonotype: A read error may explain this, as a much larger clone is one base away. The V call is TRBV7-3, the J call TRBJ1-1; D might be TRBD1 (6 bases). Germline V gene lookup returns CDR1 SGHTA and CDR2 FQGTGA. CDR3 length equals 15 residues. As DNA, the CDR3 is TGTGCCAGCATCTTAACCGGCAGGGGAGACACTGAAGCTTTCTTT. Its protein is CASILTGRGDTEAFF.

This clonotype was recorded a few times. V is TRBV6-5 and J is TRBJ1-6, with 12 bases matching TRBD1. CDR3 length equals 17 residues. Trimming at V came to 6 bases and at J to 8 bases, leaving 11 bases not matched to a gene. Per the germline V gene, CDR1 is MNHEY and CDR2 is SVGAGI. CDR3 loop: CASRKQPGQGAYSPLHF. The CDR3 nucleotides are TGTGCCAGCAGAAAACAACCGGGACAGGGGGCGTATTCACCCCTCCACTTT.

This clonotype has only a few counts. The chain couples TRBV6-2 or TRBV6-3 to TRBJ1-1; D may be TRBD1 (5 bases). The CDR3 has 14 residues. The V end was cut by 2 bases, the J end by 7 bases, with 14 bases between. Germline V gene lookup returns CDR1 MNHEY and CDR2 SVGEGT. CDR3 amino acids: CASSYTWGNREAFF. The CDR3 coding sequence is TGTGCCAGCAGTTACACCTGGGGGAACCGTGAAGCTTTCTTT.

This chain's CDR3 is CASSYSRLASTGELFF. The CDR3 bases are TGTGCCAGCAGTTACTCGAGACTAGCGAGCACCGGGGAGCTGTTTTTT. The chain is built from TRBV6-5 and TRBJ2-2, with 8 bases matching TRBD2. The CDR3 spans 16 residues. V dropped 0 bases and J dropped 4; count of bases not matched to a gene: 4. CDR1 and CDR2 (germline): MNHEY, SVGAGI.

The V gene is TRBV28, the J gene TRBJ1-2; TRBD1 is a possible D gene (5 bases). Germline assignment: CDR1 MDHEN and CDR2 SYDVKM. With 4 bases removed from V and 7 bases from J, the gap between germline ends came to 19 bases. This CDR3 has 15 residues. The CDR3 DNA is TGTGCCAGCAGTTCTACCGGGGCAACGAATCCTGGCTACACCTTC. Protein product: CASSSTGATNPGYTF.

The sample holds many counts of this clonotype. The chain combines TRBV12-3 or TRBV12-4 with TRBJ2-3, with D uncertain. This CDR3 spans 13 amino acids. Trimming left V 5 bases short and J 4 bases short, with 10 bases between. CDR3 loop: CASSPGGSDTQYF. The CDR3 nucleotides are TGTGCCAGCAGTCCGGGCGGCTCAGATACGCAGTATTTT.

This clonotype was counted only a few times. The V gene is TRBV4-1, the J gene TRBJ2-5; D gene unclear. Germline CDR1 reads MGHRA; CDR2 reads YSYEKL. Trimming took 2 bases from V and 4 from J, leaving 20 bases between them. The CDR3 sequence is 17 residues long. The CDR3 DNA reads TGCGCCAGCAGCCAACATAGCTTCTACGGACCCTCAGAGACCCAGTACTTC. Its translation: CASSQHSFYGPSETQYF.

The V call is TRBV7-2, the J call TRBJ2-7; 10 bases match TRBD2. CDR1 SGHTA and CDR2 FQGNSA come from the germline V gene. J gave up 4 bases and V 6 bases, and 3 bases lay outside the gene matches. This CDR3 is built from 13 residues. This CDR3 reads CASSPSGSYEQYF. The DNA of the CDR3 is TGTGCCAGCAGTCCTAGCGGGAGTTACGAGCAGTACTTC.

This chain joins TRBV5-1 and TRBJ2-5, with a tentative D call TRBD1 (5 bases). CDR1 is SGHRS, CDR2 YFSETQ, per germline. Trimming left V 0 bases short and J 1 base short, with 10 bases between. The CDR3 has 15 amino acids. For the CDR3, the DNA is TGCGCCAGCAGCTTGGGGGGCCCGCGCCAAGAGACCCAGTACTTC. Protein: CASSLGGPRQETQYF.

This clonotype was observed a single time. This sequence joins TRBV6-6 and TRBJ1-1, with D possibly TRBD1 on 5 matching bases. Trimming shortened V by 4 bases and J by 12 bases, and 12 bases separated the two germline ends. Germline CDR1 is MNHNY and CDR2 is SVGAGI (reference sequence). The CDR3 has 11 amino acids. CDR3 nucleotide sequence: TGTGCCAGCAGTTTAGACCGGGGGACTTTCTTT. Its protein is CASSLDRGTFF.

This chain connects TRBV12-3 or TRBV12-4 to TRBJ2-7, with TRBD1 as a possible D gene (6 bases). The V and J ends lost 7 bases and 4 bases respectively, with 17 bases between them. The CDR3 has 14 residues. CDR3 in amino acids: CASTKTDSRYEQYF. The CDR3 nucleotides read TGTGCCAGCACTAAAACGGACAGCAGATACGAGCAGTACTTC.

This clonotype was counted between two and nine times. The V gene is TRBV5-1, the J gene TRBJ2-3; TRBD2 agrees at 8 bases. The germline CDR1 and CDR2 sequences are SGHRS and YFSETQ. V lost 1 base to trimming and J lost 3 bases; unmatched junction nucleotides: 13. The CDR3 has 18 amino acids. The CDR3 here is CASSLSRFWTSTTDTQYF. CDR3 sequence (DNA): TGCGCCAGCAGCTTGTCCCGCTTCTGGACTAGCACTACAGATACGCAGTATTTT. Supplemented by reference TRBV5-1 and TRBJ2-3, the full variable domain reads KAGVTQTPRYLIKTRGQQVTLSCSPISGHRSVSWYQQTPGQGLQFLFEYFSETQRNKGNFPGRFSGRQFSNSRSEMNVSTLELGDSALYLCASSLSRFWTSTTDTQYFGPGTRLTVL.

This clonotype occurred a few times. The rearrangement links TRBV20-1 to TRBJ2-3; the D is unclear. The germline V and J ends were trimmed by 6 bases and 1 base, with 20 bases remaining between them. The CDR3 contains 16 residues. CDR1 and CDR2 from the germline V gene are DFQATT and SNEGSKA (reference sequence). The CDR3 spells CSAPMTLPAGTDTQYF. CDR3 nucleotide sequence: TGCAGTGCCCCCATGACACTCCCGGCCGGCACAGATACGCAGTATTTT.